The clone carrying this T cell receptor beta chain was seen more than once but under ten times. The sample belongs to a study of human T cells and chemical hapten exposure. TCRdb fed the RACE reads into MiXCR, producing one record per CDR3 protein. The sample yields 300,000 to 350,000 distinct CDR3 sequences, under 8% seen once. The V gene's germline CDR1 is MNHEY and CDR2 SVGEGT. The CDR3 runs to 14 residues. V shed 6 bases and J shed 7 bases, with 18 bases lying between them. As to time point: patch test 1, 2 weeks after DPC sensitization. As for treatment: therapeutic diphenylcyclopropenone sensitization with weekly scalp DPC.

This specimen consisted of whole blood, obtained in connection with sensitization to the hapten diphenylcyclopropenone (DPC). The chain recombines TRBV6-2 or TRBV6-3 with TRBJ1-1; a weak D match, TRBD1 (6 bases). This receptor was taken from a young woman with alopecia areata. Some clones in this sample may be carry-over from other donors' samples. The chain's CDR3 is CASRRQVGGSEAFF. The DNA of the CDR3 is TGTGCCAGCAGGCGACAGGTTGGGGGCAGTGAAGCTTTCTTT.